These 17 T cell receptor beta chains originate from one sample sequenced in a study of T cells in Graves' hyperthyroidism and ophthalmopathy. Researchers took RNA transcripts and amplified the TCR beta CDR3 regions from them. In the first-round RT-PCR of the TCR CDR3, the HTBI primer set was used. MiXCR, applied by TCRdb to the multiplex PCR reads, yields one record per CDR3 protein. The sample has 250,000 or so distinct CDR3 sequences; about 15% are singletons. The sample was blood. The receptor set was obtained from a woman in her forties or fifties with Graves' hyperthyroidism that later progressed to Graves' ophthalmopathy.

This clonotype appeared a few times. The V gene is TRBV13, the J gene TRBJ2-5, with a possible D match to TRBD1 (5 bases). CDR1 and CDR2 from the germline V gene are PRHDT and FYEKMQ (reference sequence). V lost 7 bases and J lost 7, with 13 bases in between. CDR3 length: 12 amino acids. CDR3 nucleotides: TGTGCCAGCAAGGGGCTCCGAGGGACCCAGTACTTC. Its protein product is CASKGLRGTQYF.

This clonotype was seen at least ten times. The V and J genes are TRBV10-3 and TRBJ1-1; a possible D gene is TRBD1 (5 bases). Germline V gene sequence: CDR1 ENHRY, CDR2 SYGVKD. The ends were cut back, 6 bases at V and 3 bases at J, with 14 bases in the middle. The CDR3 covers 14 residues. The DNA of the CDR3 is TGTGCCATCAGGAACGGGGCGAGCGACACTGAAGCTTTCTTT. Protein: CAIRNGASDTEAFF.

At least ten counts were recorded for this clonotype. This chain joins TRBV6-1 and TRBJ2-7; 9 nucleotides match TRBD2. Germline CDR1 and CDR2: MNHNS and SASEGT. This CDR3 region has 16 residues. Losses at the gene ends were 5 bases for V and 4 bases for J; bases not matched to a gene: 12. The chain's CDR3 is CASSFSGLATEYEQYF. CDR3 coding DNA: TGTGCCAGCAGTTTTTCGGGACTAGCTACGGAATACGAGCAGTACTTC.

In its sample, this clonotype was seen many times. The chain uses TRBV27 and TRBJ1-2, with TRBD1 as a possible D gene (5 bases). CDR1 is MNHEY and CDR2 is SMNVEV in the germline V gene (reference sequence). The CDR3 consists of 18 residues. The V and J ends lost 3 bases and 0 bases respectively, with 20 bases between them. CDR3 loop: CASSLLGHGATANYGYTF. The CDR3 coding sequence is TGTGCCAGCAGTTTGCTAGGTCACGGGGCCACTGCTAACTATGGCTACACCTTC.

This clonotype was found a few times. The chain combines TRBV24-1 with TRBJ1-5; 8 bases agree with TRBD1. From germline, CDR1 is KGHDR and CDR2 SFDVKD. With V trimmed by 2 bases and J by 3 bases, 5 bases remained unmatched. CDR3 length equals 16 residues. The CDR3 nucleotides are TGTGCCACCAGTGATTCGACAGGGGACACCAATCAGCCCCAGCATTTT. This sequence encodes CATSDSTGDTNQPQHF.

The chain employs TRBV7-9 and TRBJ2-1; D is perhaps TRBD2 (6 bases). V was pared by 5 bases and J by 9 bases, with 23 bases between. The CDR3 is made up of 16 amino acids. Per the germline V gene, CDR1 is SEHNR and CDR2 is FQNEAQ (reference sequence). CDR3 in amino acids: CASSPRSAGMTIEQFF. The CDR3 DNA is TGTGCCAGCAGCCCCCGGAGCGCGGGAATGACAATTGAGCAGTTCTTC.

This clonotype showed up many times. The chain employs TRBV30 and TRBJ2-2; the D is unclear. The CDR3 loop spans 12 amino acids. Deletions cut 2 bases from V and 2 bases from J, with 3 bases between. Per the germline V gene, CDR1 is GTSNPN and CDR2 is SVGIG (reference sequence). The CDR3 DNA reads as TGTGCCTGGAGTAGAAACACCGGGGAGCTGTTTTTT. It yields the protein CAWSRNTGELFF.

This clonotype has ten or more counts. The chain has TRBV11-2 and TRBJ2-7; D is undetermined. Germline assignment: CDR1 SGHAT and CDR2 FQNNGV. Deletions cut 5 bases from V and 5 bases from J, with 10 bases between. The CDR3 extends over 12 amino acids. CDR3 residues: CASSGQADEQYF. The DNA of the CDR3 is TGTGCCAGCAGCGGCCAGGCGGACGAGCAGTACTTC.

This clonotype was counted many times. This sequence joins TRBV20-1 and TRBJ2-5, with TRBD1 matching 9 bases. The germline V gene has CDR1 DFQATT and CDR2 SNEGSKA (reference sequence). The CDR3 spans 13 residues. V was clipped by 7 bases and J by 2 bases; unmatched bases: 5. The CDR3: CSGGQGRQETQYF. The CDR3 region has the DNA TGCAGTGGGGGACAGGGAAGGCAAGAGACCCAGTACTTC.

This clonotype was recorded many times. CDR3 bases: TGTGCCAGCCGGGGGGCTGAGCAGTTCTTC. It is translated as CASRGAEQFF. The chain combines TRBV11-2 with TRBJ2-1; D might be TRBD2 (7 bases). The CDR3 consists of 10 residues. Germline V gene data show CDR1 as SGHAT and CDR2 as FQNNGV. V was clipped by 8 bases and J by 9 bases, with 8 bases between them.

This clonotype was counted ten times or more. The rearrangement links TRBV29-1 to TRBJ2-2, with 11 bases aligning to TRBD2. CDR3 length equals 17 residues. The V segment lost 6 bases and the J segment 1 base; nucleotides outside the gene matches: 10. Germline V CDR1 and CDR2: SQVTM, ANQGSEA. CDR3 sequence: CSVKSETSGMNTGELFF. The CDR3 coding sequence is TGCAGCGTGAAATCGGAGACTAGCGGGATGAACACCGGGGAGCTGTTTTTT.

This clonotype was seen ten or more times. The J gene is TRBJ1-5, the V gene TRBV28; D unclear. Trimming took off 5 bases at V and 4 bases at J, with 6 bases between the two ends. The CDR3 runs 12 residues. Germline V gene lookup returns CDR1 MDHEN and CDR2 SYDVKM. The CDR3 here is CASSEPNQPQHF. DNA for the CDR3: TGTGCCAGCAGTGAGCCTAATCAGCCCCAGCATTTT.

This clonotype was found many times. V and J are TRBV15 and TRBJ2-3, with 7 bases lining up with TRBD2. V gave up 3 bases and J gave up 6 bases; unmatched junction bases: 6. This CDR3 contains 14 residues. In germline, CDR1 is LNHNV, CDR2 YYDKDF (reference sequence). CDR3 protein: CATSRGGRSDTQYF. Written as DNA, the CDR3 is TGTGCCACCAGCAGGGGCGGGAGATCGGATACGCAGTATTTT.

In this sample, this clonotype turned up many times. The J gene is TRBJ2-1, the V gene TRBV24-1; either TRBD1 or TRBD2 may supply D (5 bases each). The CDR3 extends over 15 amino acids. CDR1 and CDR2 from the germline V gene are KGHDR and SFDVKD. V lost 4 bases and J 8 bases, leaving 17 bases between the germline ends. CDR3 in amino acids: CATSDLRRGVDEQFF. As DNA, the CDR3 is TGTGCCACCAGTGACCTCAGACGAGGGGTCGATGAGCAGTTCTTC.

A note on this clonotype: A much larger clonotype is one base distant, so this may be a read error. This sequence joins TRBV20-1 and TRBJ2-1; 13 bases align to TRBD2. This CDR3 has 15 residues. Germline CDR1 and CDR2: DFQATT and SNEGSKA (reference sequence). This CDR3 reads CSARPGLAGNNERFF. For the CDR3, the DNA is TGCAGTGCTAGACCGGGACTAGCGGGGAACAATGAGCGGTTCTTC.

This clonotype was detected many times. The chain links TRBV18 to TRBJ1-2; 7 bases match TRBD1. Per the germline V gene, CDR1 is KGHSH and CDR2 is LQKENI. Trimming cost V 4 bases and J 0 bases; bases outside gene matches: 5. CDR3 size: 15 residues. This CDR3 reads CASSLDRVPNYGYTF. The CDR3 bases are TGTGCCAGCTCACTCGACAGGGTACCTAACTATGGCTACACCTTC.

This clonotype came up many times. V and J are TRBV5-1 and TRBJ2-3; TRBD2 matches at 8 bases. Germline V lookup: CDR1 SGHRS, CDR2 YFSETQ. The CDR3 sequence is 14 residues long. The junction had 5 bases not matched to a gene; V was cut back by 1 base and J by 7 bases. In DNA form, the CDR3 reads TGCGCCAGCAGCTTGAGCGGGAGTTCGAATACGCAGTATTTT. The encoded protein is CASSLSGSSNTQYF.